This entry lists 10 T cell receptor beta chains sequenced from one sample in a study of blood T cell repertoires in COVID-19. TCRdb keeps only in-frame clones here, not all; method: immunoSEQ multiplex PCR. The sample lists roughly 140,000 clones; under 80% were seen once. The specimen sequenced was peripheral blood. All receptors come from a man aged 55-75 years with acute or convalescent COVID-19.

This CDR3 is CASSSGTSGSNTGELFF. The CDR3 coding sequence is TGTGCCAGCAGCTCCGGGACTAGCGGGAGCAACACCGGGGAGCTGTTTTTT. V usage is TRBV5-4 and J usage is TRBJ2-2; 14 bases are shared with TRBD2. This CDR3 has 17 residues. Germline trimming cut 3 bases from V and 2 bases from J; bases unmatched to any gene: 3. Germline V gene sequence: CDR1 SGHNT, CDR2 YYREEE (reference sequence).

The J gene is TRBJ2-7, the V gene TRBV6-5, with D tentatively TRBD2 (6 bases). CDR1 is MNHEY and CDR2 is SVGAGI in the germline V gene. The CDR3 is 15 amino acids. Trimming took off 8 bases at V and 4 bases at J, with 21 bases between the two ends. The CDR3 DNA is TGTGCCAGCCAAAAAGGGACTTTCTTGGATTACGAGCAGTACTTC. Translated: CASQKGTFLDYEQYF.

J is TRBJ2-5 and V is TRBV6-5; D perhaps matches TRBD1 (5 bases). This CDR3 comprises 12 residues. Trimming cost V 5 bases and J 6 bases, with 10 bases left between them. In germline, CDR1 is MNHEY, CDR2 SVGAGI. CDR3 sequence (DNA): TGTGCCAGCAGTCTAAGGGGTCAGACCCAGTACTTC. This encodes CASSLRGQTQYF.

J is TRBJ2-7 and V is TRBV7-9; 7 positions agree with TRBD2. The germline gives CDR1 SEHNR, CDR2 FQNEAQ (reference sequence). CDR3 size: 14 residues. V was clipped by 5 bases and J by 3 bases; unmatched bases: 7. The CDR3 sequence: CASSGQGGYYEQYF. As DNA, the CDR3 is TGTGCCAGCAGCGGGCAGGGAGGGTACTACGAGCAGTACTTC. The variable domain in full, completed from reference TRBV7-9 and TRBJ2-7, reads DTGVSQNPRHKITKRGQNVTFRCDPISEHNRLYWYRQTLGQGPEFLTYFQNEAQLEKSRLLSDRFSAERPKGSFSTLEIQRTEQGDSAMYLCASSGQGGYYEQYFGPGTRLTVT.

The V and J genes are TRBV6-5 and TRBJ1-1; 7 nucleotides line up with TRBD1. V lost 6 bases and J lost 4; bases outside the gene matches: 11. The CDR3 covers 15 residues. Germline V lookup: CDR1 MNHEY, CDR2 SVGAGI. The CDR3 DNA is TGTGCCAGCAGACCTTCGACAGGGTTGGGCACTGAAGCTTTCTTT. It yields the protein CASRPSTGLGTEAFF.

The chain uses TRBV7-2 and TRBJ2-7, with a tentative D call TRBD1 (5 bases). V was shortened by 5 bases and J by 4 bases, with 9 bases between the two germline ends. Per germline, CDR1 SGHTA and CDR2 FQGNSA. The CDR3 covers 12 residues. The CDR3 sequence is CASSTQGYEQYF. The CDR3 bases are TGTGCCAGCAGCACCCAGGGTTACGAGCAGTACTTC.

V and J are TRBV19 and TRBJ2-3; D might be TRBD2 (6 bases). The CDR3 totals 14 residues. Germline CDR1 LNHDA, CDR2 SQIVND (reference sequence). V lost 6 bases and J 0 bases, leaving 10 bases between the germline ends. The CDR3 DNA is TGTGCCAGTAGGGGACTTACTAGCACAGATACGCAGTATTTT. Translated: CASRGLTSTDTQYF.

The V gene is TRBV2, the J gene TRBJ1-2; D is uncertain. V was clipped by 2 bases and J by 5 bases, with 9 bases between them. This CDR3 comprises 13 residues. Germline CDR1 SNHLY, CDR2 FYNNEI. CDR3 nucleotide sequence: TGTGCCAGCAGTGAACAGCGGGGTTATGGCTACACCTTC. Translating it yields CASSEQRGYGYTF.

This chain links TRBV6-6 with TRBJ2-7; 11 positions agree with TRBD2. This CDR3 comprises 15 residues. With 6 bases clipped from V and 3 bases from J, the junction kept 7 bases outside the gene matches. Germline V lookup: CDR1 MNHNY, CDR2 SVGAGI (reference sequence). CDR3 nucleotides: TGTGCCAGCAGAACCGGGACTAGCGGAAGCTACGAGCAGTACTTC. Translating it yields CASRTGTSGSYEQYF.

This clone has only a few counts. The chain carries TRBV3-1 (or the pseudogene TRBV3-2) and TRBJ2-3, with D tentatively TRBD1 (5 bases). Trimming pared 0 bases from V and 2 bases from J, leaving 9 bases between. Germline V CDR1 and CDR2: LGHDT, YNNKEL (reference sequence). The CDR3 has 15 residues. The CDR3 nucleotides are TGTGCCAGCAGCCAAGACGGCAGGGACACAGATACGCAGTATTTT. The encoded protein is CASSQDGRDTDTQYF.